These 2 T cell receptor beta chains share one sample of origin, sequenced in a study of T cells after yellow fever vaccination. Each CDR3 protein gets one entry after TCRdb re-called the 5' RACE reads with MiXCR. The table has some 350,000 distinct CDR3 sequences, under 7.5% seen once. The sample consisted of PBMCs, taken 5 days after the yellow fever booster vaccination. The origin of the receptors is a man under 40 who received the YFV17D yellow fever vaccine.

This clonotype was observed a few times. V gene TRBV29-1 combines with J gene TRBJ2-5; D is tentatively TRBD1 or TRBD2 (5 bases each). CDR3 length: 12 amino acids. V was shortened by 3 bases and J by 5 bases, with 10 bases between the two germline ends. The germline CDR1 and CDR2 sequences are SQVTM and ANQGSEA. This CDR3 is CSVDLGEETQYF. CDR3 DNA: TGCAGCGTTGATCTGGGGGAGGAGACCCAGTACTTC.

This clonotype has at least ten counts. This chain connects TRBV4-2 to TRBJ2-2, with D possibly being TRBD1 or TRBD2 (5 bases each). Trimming pared 2 bases from V and 6 bases from J, leaving 19 bases between. The germline gives CDR1 LGHNA, CDR2 YNFKEQ. The CDR3 spans 17 residues. The CDR3 nucleotides are TGTGCCAGCAGCCAAACGGACACTAAGCGGTTCCCCGGGGAGCTGTTTTTT. Residues: CASSQTDTKRFPGELFF.